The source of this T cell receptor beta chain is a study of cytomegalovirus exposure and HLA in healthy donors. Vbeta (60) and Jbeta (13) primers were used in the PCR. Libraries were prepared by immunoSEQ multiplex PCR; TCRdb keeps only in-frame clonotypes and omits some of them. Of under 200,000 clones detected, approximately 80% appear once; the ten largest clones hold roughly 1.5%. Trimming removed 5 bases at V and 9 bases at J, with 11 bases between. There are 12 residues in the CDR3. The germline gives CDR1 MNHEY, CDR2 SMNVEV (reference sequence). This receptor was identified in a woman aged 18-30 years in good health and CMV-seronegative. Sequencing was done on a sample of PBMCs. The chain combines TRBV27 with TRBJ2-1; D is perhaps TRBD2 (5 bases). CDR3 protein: CASSTSGGEQFF. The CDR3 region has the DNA TGTGCCAGCAGTACTTCAGGAGGTGAGCAGTTCTTC.